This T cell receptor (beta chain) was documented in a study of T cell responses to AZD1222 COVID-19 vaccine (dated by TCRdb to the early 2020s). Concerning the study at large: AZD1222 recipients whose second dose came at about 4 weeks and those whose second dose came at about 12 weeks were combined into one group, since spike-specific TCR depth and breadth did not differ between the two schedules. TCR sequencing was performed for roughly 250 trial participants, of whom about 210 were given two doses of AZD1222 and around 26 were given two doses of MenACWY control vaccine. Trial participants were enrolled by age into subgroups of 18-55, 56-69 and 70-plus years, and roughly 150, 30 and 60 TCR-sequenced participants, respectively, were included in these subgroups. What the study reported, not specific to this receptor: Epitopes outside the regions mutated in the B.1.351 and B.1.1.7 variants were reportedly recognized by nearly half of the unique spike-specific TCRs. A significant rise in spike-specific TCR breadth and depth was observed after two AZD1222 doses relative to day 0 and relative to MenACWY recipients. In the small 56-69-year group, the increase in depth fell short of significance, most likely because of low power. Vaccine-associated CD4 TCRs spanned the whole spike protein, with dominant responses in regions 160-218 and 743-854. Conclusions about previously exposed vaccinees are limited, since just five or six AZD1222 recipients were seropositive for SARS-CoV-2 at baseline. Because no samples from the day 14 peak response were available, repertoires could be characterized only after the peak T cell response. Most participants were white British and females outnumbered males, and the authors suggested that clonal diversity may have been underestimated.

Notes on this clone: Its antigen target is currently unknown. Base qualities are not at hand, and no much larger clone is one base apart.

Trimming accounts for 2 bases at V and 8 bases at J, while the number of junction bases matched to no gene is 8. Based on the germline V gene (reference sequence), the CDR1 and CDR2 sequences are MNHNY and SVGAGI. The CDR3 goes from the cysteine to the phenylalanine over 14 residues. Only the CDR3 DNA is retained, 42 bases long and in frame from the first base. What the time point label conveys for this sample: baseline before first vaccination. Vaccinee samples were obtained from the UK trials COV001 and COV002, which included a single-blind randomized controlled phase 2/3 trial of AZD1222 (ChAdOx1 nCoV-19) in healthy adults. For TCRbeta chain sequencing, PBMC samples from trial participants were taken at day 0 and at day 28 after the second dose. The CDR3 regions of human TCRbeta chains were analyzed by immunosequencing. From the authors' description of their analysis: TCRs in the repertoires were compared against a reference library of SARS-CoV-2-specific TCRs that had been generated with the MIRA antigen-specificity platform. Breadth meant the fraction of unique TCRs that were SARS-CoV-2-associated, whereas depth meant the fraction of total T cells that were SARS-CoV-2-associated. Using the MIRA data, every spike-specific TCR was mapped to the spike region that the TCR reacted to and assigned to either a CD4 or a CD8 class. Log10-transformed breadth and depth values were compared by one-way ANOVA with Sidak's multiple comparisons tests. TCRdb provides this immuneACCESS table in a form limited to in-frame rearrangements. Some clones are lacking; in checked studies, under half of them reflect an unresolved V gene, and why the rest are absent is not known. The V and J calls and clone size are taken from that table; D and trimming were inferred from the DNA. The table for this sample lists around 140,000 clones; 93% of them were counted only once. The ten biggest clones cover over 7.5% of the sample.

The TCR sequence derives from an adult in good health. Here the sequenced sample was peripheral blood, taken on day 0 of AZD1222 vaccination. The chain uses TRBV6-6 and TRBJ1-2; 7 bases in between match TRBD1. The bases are TGTGCCAGCAGTTACCACGGGACAGTCGGGGGCTACACCTTC. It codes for CASSYHGTVGGYTF.